A selection of T cell receptor beta chains follows, all from one sample in a study of cytomegalovirus exposure and HLA in healthy donors. Measured with immunoSEQ multiplex PCR; TCRdb has only the in-frame clones, and not every one. The data hold 150,000 to 200,000 clones, with 65% to 70% observed a single time. The sequenced material came from PBMCs. These receptors originate from a man aged 30 to 45 in good health and CMV-seropositive. CDR3s leave out the opening cysteine and the closing phenylalanine or tryptophan.

ASSQGVSGRGDTQY | TRBV4-2
ASSRGQGGEQY | TRBV19
ASSPGRTPNTEAF | TRBV6-5
ASSPTGPQGETQY | TRBV18
ASRGQGISPLH | TRBV19
ASSAGLTTEAF | TRBV2
ATSRAHRGPDTEAF | TRBV15
ASSLTGRGQETQY | TRBV5-1
ASSTDRGGTNEKLF | TRBV5-6
ASSERRQAKGELF | TRBV6-1
ASSLYRLNLDREFYEQY | TRBV5-8
ASSEDSSGANVLT | TRBV6-4
ASGLLDRRSPDTQY | TRBV5-1
ASSLIGSGELGTEAF | TRBV7-3
ASSLETSGIPDTQY | TRBV5-1
ATSRAQGATGELF | TRBV15
ASAPITGLYPNEQF | TRBV12-5
ASSYSHRDYGYT | TRBV6-5
ASSPQSGLSNEKLF | TRBV18
ASSVTGGSTEAF | TRBV9
ASRILATHEQF | TRBV6-5
ACRTGGIEAF | TRBV30
ASSLRRDVGYEQY | TRBV5-1
ASSSLDTSYEQY | TRBV7-2
ASSRGITNTGELF | TRBV18
ASYGGQDYGYT | TRBV27
ASSPREGRQGLNEQF | TRBV19
ASSPPSGIQETQY | TRBV6-5
AALLEWYQETQY | TRBV11-1
ASSIGGLPRAVNH | TRBV19
AISESGGDNSPLH | TRBV10-3
ARSLSGGREYNEQF | TRBV5-3
ASSSIRDRGRGDYGYT | TRBV11-2
ASSLPNVFASGNTDTQY | TRBV28
ASTSGQGLWTGELF | TRBV19
ASNPSGRANTGELF | TRBV19
ASSQRLAGTFAQETQY | TRBV4-1
ASSILNGENQPQH | TRBV19
ASSQDLRNYEQY | TRBV4-2
ASSLGLGETFYGYT | TRBV5-1
ASQDRVRSGELF | TRBV19
ASSFTRTGVGETQY | TRBV7-3
ASSPTGNTEAF | TRBV19
GAGEELF | TRBV19
ASRGQGPEAF | TRBV10-1
ASGFPQREVEKLF | TRBV12-5
ASQPGQYTGELF | TRBV19
ASSFAAGTEAF | TRBV7-3
ASSLDSSYEQY | TRBV7-8
ASSFISTRSINTYNEQF | TRBV7-9
ASSLWEGNTGELF | TRBV7-6
ASSPWTANTEAF | TRBV7-9
ASSQAFSLNEQF | TRBV14
ASSPGQGLQETQY | TRBV4-1
SAGWGTGYMNTEAF | TRBV29-1
ASSTDTNNEQF | TRBV19
AINPGQGNYEQY | TRBV10-3
ASSIDRRGQGTGELF | TRBV19
AWRTITSGQETQY | TRBV30
SASLGDGYT | TRBV20-1